This is a list of T cell receptor beta chains from one sample in a study of control samples from healthy donors and cancer patients. Sequenced by immunoSEQ multiplex PCR; TCRdb stores in-frame clones only, minus some. The table records more than 85,000 clones, 83% of them present only once. Source material: blood. The receptors stem from a woman aged 45 to 65 in good health. The CDR3 runs from the conserved cysteine through the conserved F or W. D genes are given only for firm matches.

D gene	J gene	V gene	CDR3 protein
TRBD1	TRBJ1-2	TRBV15	CATSRDRTGYGYTF
-	TRBJ1-1	TRBV6-2/TRBV6-3	CASSYVSPGTGENEAFF
-	TRBJ2-2	TRBV7-9	CASSLLSTGELFF
-	TRBJ2-1	TRBV7-9	CASSLGTYNEQFF
TRBD1	TRBJ1-1	TRBV6-5	CASSPQGARAFF
TRBD1	TRBJ2-5	TRBV6-6	CASSQTGVRETQYF
-	TRBJ2-7	TRBV7-9	CASSLQGPYEQYF
-	TRBJ2-7	TRBV29-1	CSVVLTGYEQYF
-	TRBJ2-2	TRBV9	CASSVGYQNTGELFF
-	TRBJ1-1	TRBV6-1	CASSEGFLSGTEAFF
-	TRBJ2-7	TRBV11-3	CASRDIVLEQYF
-	TRBJ2-1	TRBV20-1	CSASSDLAWGVNEQFF
TRBD1	TRBJ2-7	TRBV29-1	CSVRGQTYEQYF
-	TRBJ2-7	TRBV9	CASSMGGGAAYEQYF
TRBD1	TRBJ1-2	TRBV2	CASRILTGGNYGYTF
-	TRBJ2-1	TRBV4-1	CASSQEGADFNEQFF